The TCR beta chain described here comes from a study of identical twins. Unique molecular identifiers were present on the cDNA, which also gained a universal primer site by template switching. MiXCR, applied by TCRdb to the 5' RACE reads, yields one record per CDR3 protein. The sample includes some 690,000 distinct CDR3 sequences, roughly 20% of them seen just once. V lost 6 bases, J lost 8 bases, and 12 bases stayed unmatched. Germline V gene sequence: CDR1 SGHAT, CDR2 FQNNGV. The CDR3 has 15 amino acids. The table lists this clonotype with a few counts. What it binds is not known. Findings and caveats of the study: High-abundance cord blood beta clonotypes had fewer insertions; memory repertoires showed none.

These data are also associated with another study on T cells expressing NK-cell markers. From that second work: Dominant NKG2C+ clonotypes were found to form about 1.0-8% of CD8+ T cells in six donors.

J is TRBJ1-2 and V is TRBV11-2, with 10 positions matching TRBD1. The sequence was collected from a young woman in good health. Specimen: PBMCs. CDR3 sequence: CASRTPGQGKRGYTF. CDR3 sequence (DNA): TGTGCCAGCAGAACTCCGGGACAGGGGAAGAGAGGCTACACCTTC.